This record covers a single T cell receptor beta chain. The antigen is undetermined. Germline CDR1 is PRHDT and CDR2 is FYEKMQ (reference sequence). CDR3 length: 14 residues. V trimming: 4 bases; J trimming: 7 bases; junction bases outside the gene matches: 4. In blood CD8+ and CD4+ T cells, TCR beta underwent sequencing. Random hexamers primed reverse transcription of about 0.5 to 1 ug RNA. The method of amplification for TCR beta CDR3 was immunoSEQ multiplex PCR, covering 54 Vbeta and 13 Jbeta. TCRdb independently ran MiXCR on the immunoSEQ multiplex PCR reads; one entry per CDR3 protein. The sample holds around 280,000 distinct CDR3 sequences, approximately 81% seen once. The source of the sample is a study of CD8 T cells in Susac syndrome. Study-level points and caveats: The study conceded that relatively few individuals underwent its TCR sequencing and HLA analysis.

The chain joins TRBV13 to TRBJ1-6, with 7 bases matching TRBD1. The source is a human donor with multiple sclerosis. Input material: CD8+ T cells from PBMCs. The DNA of the CDR3 is TGTGCCAGCAGCTGGGGGACAGTAAATTCACCCCTCCACTTT. This codes for CASSWGTVNSPLHF.